These 2 T cell receptor beta chains share one sample of origin, sequenced in a study of spatial heterogeneity in lung cancer. MiXCR, applied by TCRdb to the 5' RACE reads, yields one record per CDR3 protein. The table records approximately 320 distinct CDR3 sequences, 22% of them present only once. Study findings and constraints: For expanded intratumoral alpha and beta TCRs, counts tracked tumor mutation counts.

Stated time point: sample taken at primary tumor resection. The antigens these receptors bind are not known. The source material was lung tumor tissue, sampled at surgery. The receptors originated from a female donor with early-stage non-small cell lung cancer.

Concerning this clonotype itself: This beta chain is an off-target read within a library intended for alpha chains, so its frequency means little. The chain has TRBV5-1 and TRBJ2-2, with 8 bases that match TRBD1. This CDR3 has 14 amino acids. Germline V gene sequence: CDR1 SGHRS, CDR2 YFSETQ. Trimming at V came to 7 bases and at J to 4 bases, leaving 6 bases not matched to a gene. The CDR3 bases are TGCGCCAGCCGTGGACAGGGTTTCACCGGGGAGCTGTTTTTT. Residues: CASRGQGFTGELFF.

In regard to this clonotype: The library was prepared for alpha chains; this beta chain is a stray read, so its frequency means little. This chain joins TRBV5-6 and TRBJ1-5, with 8 bases identical to TRBD1. CDR1 SGHDT and CDR2 YYEEEE come from the germline V gene. CDR3 size: 14 residues. The ends lost 3 bases at V and 5 bases at J; junction bases unmatched: 4. CDR3 loop: CASSYGQGYQPQHF. The CDR3 DNA reads TGTGCCAGCAGCTACGGACAGGGTTATCAGCCCCAGCATTTT.